The clone carrying this TCR beta chain was seen a single time. Per the original data handling: Reference gene primer amplification gave estimated nucleated cell counts. TCRdb's copy holds only in-frame clones and misses some; the assay was immunoSEQ multiplex PCR. The V and J calls and the clone size are those of that table, but D and trimming were determined from the DNA. The sample has under 300,000 clones, roughly 80% seen once. The data were taken from a study of blood T cell repertoires in COVID-19. The germline V gene has CDR1 MGHDK and CDR2 SYGVNS. CDR3 length: 14 amino acids. Trimming took 8 bases from V and 2 from J; bases not matched to a gene: 8.

The source of this sequence is a woman aged 18 to 35 with acute or convalescent COVID-19. The chain joins TRBV25-1 to TRBJ1-1; 7 nucleotides align to TRBD1. Input material: peripheral blood. CDR3 loop: CASSTHRGNTEAFF. DNA of the CDR3: TGTGCCAGCTCAACTCACAGGGGCAACACTGAAGCTTTCTTT.